These T cell receptor beta chains were read from a single sample in a study of blood T cell repertoires in COVID-19. This table comes from immunoSEQ multiplex PCR, and its TCRdb copy is limited to in-frame clones, with some not included. The sample includes more than 200,000 clones, just over 85% of them seen just once. Sequencing was done on a sample of peripheral blood. Receptors originate from an elderly man with acute or convalescent COVID-19. CDR3s include the opening cysteine and the closing phenylalanine or tryptophan. Each record gives: V gene, clone size, D gene, J gene, CDR3 DNA, CDR3 protein. The D gene is left open where the match is weak. Size is stated for part of the rows, as once, few or many counts, or as a class when the clone is expanded.

v_gene: TRBV18
abundance: NA
d_gene: NA
j_gene: TRBJ2-3
CDR3nt: TGTGCCAGCTCACCCCCTACGGGACTTAGCACAGATACGCAGTATTTT
CDR3aa: CASSPPTGLSTDTQYF

v_gene: TRBV9
abundance: NA
d_gene: NA
j_gene: TRBJ2-7
CDR3nt: TGTGCCAGCAGCGTAGAAGTACAGGGCTACGAGCAGTACTTC
CDR3aa: CASSVEVQGYEQYF

v_gene: TRBV24-1
abundance: NA
d_gene: NA
j_gene: TRBJ2-6
CDR3nt: TGTGCCACCAGTGCTCCTACAGGGACGTTTTCTGGGGCCAACGTCCTGACTTTC
CDR3aa: CATSAPTGTFSGANVLTF

v_gene: TRBV9
abundance: NA
d_gene: TRBD2
j_gene: TRBJ2-1
CDR3nt: TGTGCCAGCAGCGTAGCTCGGCTAGCGGGGAAAAATGAGCAGTTCTTC
CDR3aa: CASSVARLAGKNEQFF

v_gene: TRBV7-8
abundance: NA
d_gene: NA
j_gene: TRBJ1-6
CDR3nt: TGTGCCAGCAGCTTAAGATCGGGTAATTCACCCCTCCACTTT
CDR3aa: CASSLRSGNSPLHF

v_gene: TRBV7-3
abundance: few
d_gene: NA
j_gene: TRBJ2-7
CDR3nt: TGTGCCAGCAGCTTAGGGCCCCAAAACGAGCAGTACTTC
CDR3aa: CASSLGPQNEQYF

v_gene: TRBV28
abundance: NA
d_gene: NA
j_gene: TRBJ2-5
CDR3nt: TGTGCCAGCAGTTTATTACGGGAGACCCAGTACTTC
CDR3aa: CASSLLRETQYF

v_gene: TRBV28
abundance: NA
d_gene: TRBD1
j_gene: TRBJ1-1
CDR3nt: TGTGCCAGCAGTTTTTCCCGGACAGGGCGCCACACTGAAGCTTTCTTT
CDR3aa: CASSFSRTGRHTEAFF

v_gene: TRBV18
abundance: once
d_gene: NA
j_gene: TRBJ2-3
CDR3nt: TGTGCCAGCTCATTCCGACAGGGAGGAGATACGCAGTATTTT
CDR3aa: CASSFRQGGDTQYF

v_gene: TRBV6-2/TRBV6-3
abundance: NA
d_gene: NA
j_gene: TRBJ2-7
CDR3nt: TGTGCCAGCAGTTACAAGGGGAACGAGCAGTACTTC
CDR3aa: CASSYKGNEQYF

v_gene: TRBV6-2/TRBV6-3
abundance: NA
d_gene: TRBD1
j_gene: TRBJ2-7
CDR3nt: TGTGCCAGCAGTTGGGACAGGGAACTCTACGAGCAGTACTTC
CDR3aa: CASSWDRELYEQYF

v_gene: TRBV6-2/TRBV6-3
abundance: NA
d_gene: TRBD1
j_gene: TRBJ1-6
CDR3nt: TGTGCCAGCAGTGGTCATCCGACAGGGGGCCGTAATTCACCCCTCCACTTT
CDR3aa: CASSGHPTGGRNSPLHF

v_gene: TRBV19
abundance: NA
d_gene: TRBD1
j_gene: TRBJ2-7
CDR3nt: TGTGCCAGTAGGCCCGGGACAGGGGGCTCCTACGAGCAGTACTTC
CDR3aa: CASRPGTGGSYEQYF

v_gene: TRBV15
abundance: NA
d_gene: NA
j_gene: TRBJ1-2
CDR3nt: TGTGCCACCAGCAGAGAAAAAATCCCACCGCCGGTTGGCTACACCTTC
CDR3aa: CATSREKIPPPVGYTF